This TCR beta chain was retrieved from a study of breast tumors, draining lymph nodes, adjacent tissues. Study results and limitations: Data fit most tumor T cells coming from lymph node, expanding in tumor.

Each CDR3 protein is one row after TCRdb ran MiXCR on the multiplex PCR reads. The sample lists approximately 130,000 distinct CDR3 sequences, 20% to 25% occurring once. This CDR3 has 15 residues. Germline V gene lookup returns CDR1 SGHTA and CDR2 FQGTGA. This clonotype was detected a few times. The antigen is not known. A much larger clone is a single base away; this may be a read error. Breast cancer patients provided tissue from their axillary draining lymph nodes. This receptor was taken from a female donor with breast cancer. Some clones in this sample may be carry-over from other donors' samples. J is TRBJ2-1 and V is TRBV7-3, with 11 bases fitting TRBD2. Sequenced input: axillary lymph node tissue. The CDR3 sequence: CASSATSGSFDERFF. The CDR3 DNA sequence: TGTGCCAGCAGCGCAACTAGCGGGAGTTTCGATGAGCGGTTCTTC.